A selection of T cell receptor beta chains follows, all from one sample in a study of long-term antiretroviral therapy in people with HIV. Some clones are missing from TCRdb's copy, which holds only in-frame ones; the method was immunoSEQ multiplex PCR. Found here are about 33,000 clones, around 96% of them singletons; the top ten hold 2.4%. The sample consisted of unsorted PBMCs, taken 6.5 to 6.9 years after starting antiretroviral therapy. The receptors here all came from a man under 40 with HIV. Each CDR3 is given with its conserved first and last residue. A D gene is named only where the DNA matches it firmly. Some rows mark clone size as missing; the rest say once, few, many or name a class of expanded clone.

D gene	V gene	J gene	clone size	CDR3 DNA	CDR3 protein
NA	TRBV5-1	TRBJ1-1	NA	TGCGCCAGCAGCTCGAAAGTGAATTTGAGAGACACTGAAGCTTTCTTT	CASSSKVNLRDTEAFF
TRBD1	TRBV14	TRBJ1-2	NA	TGTGCCAGCAGCCTGGGACAGGGGATAGGCTACACCTTC	CASSLGQGIGYTF
TRBD2	TRBV9	TRBJ2-3	NA	TGTGCCAGCAGCGCCGCCGCCGGGGGGAACACAGATACGCAGTATTTT	CASSAAAGGNTDTQYF
TRBD1	TRBV7-9	TRBJ2-7	NA	TGTGCCAGCAGCCAGACAGGGGCTGGCTACGAGCAGTACTTC	CASSQTGAGYEQYF
TRBD1	TRBV7-8	TRBJ2-7	NA	TGTGCCAGCAGCCCTAGGACAGGGGAATCCAGCGAGCAGTACTTC	CASSPRTGESSEQYF
NA	TRBV7-3	TRBJ2-3	once	TGTGCCAGCAGCTTATTTTCTCCCACAGATACGCAGTATTTT	CASSLFSPTDTQYF
NA	TRBV5-8	TRBJ2-2	NA	TGTGCCAGCAGCTCCAGGTATTCTGGGGAGCTGTTTTTT	CASSSRYSGELFF
NA	TRBV27	TRBJ2-1	NA	TGTGCCAGCGGATACTCGTCCTACAATGAGCAGTTCTTC	CASGYSSYNEQFF
TRBD1	TRBV5-1	TRBJ1-1	once	TGCGCCAGCAGGCTCGGGACAGGGGGCTACACTGAAGCTTTCTTT	CASRLGTGGYTEAFF
NA	TRBV11-2	TRBJ2-2	NA	TGTGCCAGCAGCTTACAGGCGGCGGCTACCGGGGAGCTGTTTTTT	CASSLQAAATGELFF
TRBD2	TRBV4-3	TRBJ2-1	NA	TGCGCCAGCAGCCAGTCACTAGCGAGTGAGCAGTTCTTC	CASSQSLASEQFF
TRBD1	TRBV5-1	TRBJ1-5	NA	TGCGCCAGCAGCTTGGAAGGGGGCAAACAGCCCCAGCATTTT	CASSLEGGKQPQHF
NA	TRBV5-1	TRBJ2-7	NA	TGCGCCAGCAGCCAAGGGCTCGACGGGGAGCAGTACTTC	CASSQGLDGEQYF
TRBD1	TRBV29-1	TRBJ2-7	NA	TGCAGCGTTGAAGGGGACAGCCCTATGGACGAGCAGTACTTC	CSVEGDSPMDEQYF
NA	TRBV19	TRBJ1-3	NA	TGTGCCAGTAGTATAGCAGACACCATATATTTT	CASSIADTIYF
NA	TRBV11-2	TRBJ2-5	NA	TGTGCCAGCAGCTTAGCAGACAGTGGGGTGGTAGAGACCCAGTACTTC	CASSLADSGVVETQYF
NA	TRBV27	TRBJ2-3	NA	TGTGCCAGCAGTCCCTTCCTTTTACTGGGGGATACGCAGTATTTT	CASSPFLLLGDTQYF
NA	TRBV7-2	TRBJ1-4	once	TGTGCCAGCAGCTTCAACGGGGCAGGGGAAAAACTGTTTTTT	CASSFNGAGEKLFF
NA	TRBV5-4	TRBJ2-3	once	TGTGCCAGCAGCCCACCCCTCCTCACAGATACGCAGTATTTT	CASSPPLLTDTQYF
NA	TRBV5-1	TRBJ2-5	NA	TGCGCCAGCAGCTTGGAGGGACTGTCACAAGAGACCCAGTACTTC	CASSLEGLSQETQYF
NA	TRBV4-2	TRBJ2-4	NA	TGTGCCAGCGCGGAGGGGGTAGAAAACATTCAGTACTTC	CASAEGVENIQYF
NA	TRBV4-1	TRBJ1-6	NA	TGCGCCAGCAGCCAAGCCCCACAGACAATGTCCTATAATTCACCCCTCCACTTT	CASSQAPQTMSYNSPLHF
TRBD1	TRBV5-8	TRBJ2-2	NA	TGTGCCAGCAGCTGGGACAGGGTCCTAGGCGGGGAGCTGTTTTTT	CASSWDRVLGGELFF
TRBD1	TRBV6-1	TRBJ1-1	NA	TGTGCCAGCAGTCCCGGGACAGGGTGGTTGAGTGCTTTCTTT	CASSPGTGWLSAFF
NA	TRBV13	TRBJ2-5	NA	TGTGCCAGCAGCACGGTAGGGACGCCCCAAGAGACCCAGTACTTC	CASSTVGTPQETQYF
NA	TRBV9	TRBJ2-7	NA	TGTGCCAGCAGCCCAACGGACAGTGGTGTCTACGAGCAGTACTTC	CASSPTDSGVYEQYF
NA	TRBV7-9	TRBJ2-3	NA	TGTGCCAGCGGGCACCTATCTAGCACAGATACGCAGTATTTT	CASGHLSSTDTQYF
NA	TRBV6-6	TRBJ2-7	NA	TGTGCCAGCAGTTACCAAGCGGGTTCGTTCTCCTACGAGCAGTACTTC	CASSYQAGSFSYEQYF
TRBD2	TRBV2	TRBJ2-1	once	TGTGCCAGCAGTGAAGCGCTTAATGTAGCGGGAGGTGAGCAGTTCTTC	CASSEALNVAGGEQFF
TRBD1	TRBV28	TRBJ1-3	NA	TGTGCCAGCAGTTTAGGCCTGACAGGGGAAAAAGGAAACACCATATATTTT	CASSLGLTGEKGNTIYF
NA	TRBV28	TRBJ1-6	NA	TGTGCCAGCACTCCTCCGGACAGTCGGAATTCACCCCTCCACTTT	CASTPPDSRNSPLHF
TRBD2	TRBV10-3	TRBJ2-1	NA	TGTGCCATCAGTGAGTCGTGGACTAGCGGGGGTGATGAGCAGTTCTTC	CAISESWTSGGDEQFF
NA	TRBV11-2	TRBJ1-1	NA	TGTGCCAGCAGCTGGGGGGCCCCGTCTCGGGCTGAAGCTTTCTTT	CASSWGAPSRAEAFF
NA	TRBV7-3	TRBJ2-3	NA	TGTGCCAGCAGCTTAATCCCCCACGGGGGTACAGATACGCAGTATTTT	CASSLIPHGGTDTQYF
NA	TRBV18	TRBJ1-3	NA	TGTGCCAGCTCACCGGTAGGGCCTGGAAACACCATATATTTT	CASSPVGPGNTIYF
NA	TRBV6-1	TRBJ2-5	NA	TGTGCCAGCAGTGACCTGGGACAAGTGGAGACCCAGTACTTC	CASSDLGQVETQYF
NA	TRBV9	TRBJ2-7	NA	TGTGCCAGCAGCGCAGGCGCTAGGGTCGACGAGCAGTACTTC	CASSAGARVDEQYF
NA	TRBV30	TRBJ2-7	NA	TGTGCCTGGAGTGCCTCCGGGGCCGCATACTCCTACGAGCAGTACTTC	CAWSASGAAYSYEQYF
TRBD1	TRBV11-2	TRBJ2-7	NA	TGTGCCAGCTCTACTGGGACAGGGGGCTACGAGCAGTACTTC	CASSTGTGGYEQYF
NA	TRBV27	TRBJ1-2	NA	TGTGCCAGCAGTCTCTCCGTCCCCATCAGTGCTAACTATGGCTACACCTTC	CASSLSVPISANYGYTF
NA	TRBV4-3	TRBJ1-1	NA	TGCGCCAGCAGCCAAGATGGGGGAAACACTGAAGCTTTCTTT	CASSQDGGNTEAFF
NA	TRBV7-8	TRBJ1-4	NA	TGTGCCAGCAGCTTTGGGGCCCCCCAGGGACCGACGAATGAAAAACTGTTTTTT	CASSFGAPQGPTNEKLFF
NA	TRBV6-5	TRBJ2-1	NA	TGTGCCAGCAGCCCCTCGTGGAACAATGAGCAGTTCTTC	CASSPSWNNEQFF
NA	TRBV11-2	TRBJ1-1	NA	TGTGCCAGCAGGGCGGGACATGGAGAAGCTTTCTTT	CASRAGHGEAFF
NA	TRBV19	TRBJ2-7	NA	TGTGCCAGTAGTATCGCCGTCTACGGATCCGAGCAGTACTTC	CASSIAVYGSEQYF
NA	TRBV19	TRBJ2-1	NA	TGTGCCAGTAGTATAGTAGTGGTAGCGGAGTACAATGAGCAGTTCTTC	CASSIVVVAEYNEQFF
NA	TRBV7-8	TRBJ1-5	NA	TGTGCCAGCAGCTTTAGGGGTTCAGGTCTCAATCAGCCCCAGCATTTT	CASSFRGSGLNQPQHF
TRBD2	TRBV4-2	TRBJ2-3	NA	TGTGCCAGCAGCCTTGGGATAGCGGGGGGGATGACAGATACGCAGTATTTT	CASSLGIAGGMTDTQYF
NA	TRBV2	TRBJ2-7	NA	TGTGCCAGCCAAGTCGATCTTGGGGGGTCCTACGAGCAGTACTTC	CASQVDLGGSYEQYF
NA	TRBV6-5	TRBJ2-3	NA	TGTGCCAGCAGTTACTCGGGGGTGGGAGATACGCAGTATTTT	CASSYSGVGDTQYF
TRBD2	TRBV30	TRBJ2-2	NA	TGTGCCCAAAGGGGACTAGCGCGTACCGGGGAGCTGTTTTTT	CAQRGLARTGELFF